This entry features one T cell receptor (beta chain) sequence. It was patients with CD8+CD57+ cell expansion by flow cytometry who were chosen for sequencing. The blood sampling took place in patients who had so far received no therapy. The trim removed 6 bases at V and 3 bases at J, leaving 4 bases unmatched. The CDR3 runs 14 residues. Germline CDR1 LNHDA, CDR2 SQIVND (reference sequence). This record comes from a study of CD8+CD57+ T cells in acquired aplastic anemia. TCR beta VDJ and CDR3 profiling used genomic DNA as template. Each CDR3 protein is one row after TCRdb ran MiXCR on the reads. The sample includes about 470,000 distinct CDR3 sequences, around a third of them seen just once.

The sequence was obtained from a human donor with aplastic anemia. Material for sequencing was sorted CD4+, CD8+, or CD8+CD57+ T cells (not recorded which) from PBMCs. This chain uses TRBV19 with TRBJ2-5; 10 nucleotides line up with TRBD1. The CDR3 loop is CASRTGGGEETQYF. The CDR3 nucleotides are TGTGCCAGTAGGACAGGGGGCGGGGAAGAGACCCAGTACTTC.